This T cell receptor beta chain was identified in a study of T cell responses to AZD1222 COVID-19 vaccine. Findings and limits, study-wide: Samples come after the peak T cell response, not at day 14. In a largely white British group with more females than males, clonal diversity was possibly underestimated.

V was trimmed by 2 bases and J by 1 base, leaving 2 bases between them. The CDR3 is made up of 12 amino acids. The germline CDR1 and CDR2 sequences are MNHEY and SVGAGI. This clone was counted many times. The target antigen is unknown. Assay used: immunoSEQ multiplex PCR; TCRdb lists only in-frame clones, some missing. This repertoire shows tens of thousands of clones, 70% to 90% found once; its top ten account for more than 9%. Recipients boosted at about 4 weeks or about 12 weeks are pooled. This clonotype was obtained from an adult who received the AZD1222 COVID-19 vaccine. Sequences were derived from peripheral blood, sampled 28 days after the second AZD1222 dose. The J gene is TRBJ1-1, the V gene TRBV6-5, with unresolved D. The CDR3 DNA sequence: TGTGCCAGCAGTTACGCGAACACTGAAGCTTTCTTT. It translates to CASSYANTEAFF.